This T cell receptor (beta chain) was identified during a study of monozygotic twins with inflammatory bowel disease. TCRalpha and TCRbeta cDNA went through two nested PCRs of approximately 16 and 10 cycles. TCRdb reprocessed the 5' RACE reads and keeps a single row for each CDR3 protein, giving no DNA. The listing contains some 170,000 distinct CDR3 sequences. Staff drew an approximately 2.3 ml blood sample from each donor. RNA in its total form was extracted from whole blood, and T cells were not sorted. This TCR came from a human donor with ulcerative colitis or Crohn's disease, or a healthy co-twin of an affected twin (not recorded which). Sample: blood.

CDR3 in amino acids: CASSPGQGLLDEKLFF. V gene TRBV9 combines with J gene TRBJ1-4; with no DNA, the TCRdb D assignment of TRBD1 cannot be verified. The CDR3 has 16 residues. Germline CDR1 is SGDLS and CDR2 is YYNGEE. Filled out from reference TRBV9 and TRBJ1-4, the complete variable domain reads DSGVTQTPKHLITATGQRVTLRCSPRSGDLSVYWYQQSLDQGLQFLIQYYNGEERAKGNILERFSAQQFPDLHSELNLSSLELGDSALYFCASSPGQGLLDEKLFFGSGTQLSVL.